The T cell receptor (beta chain) under discussion was sequenced for a study of blood T cells in healthy people across ages. For this clonotype: What it recognizes is unknown.

Notes on the study in general: Diversity was estimated from one million T cells, and these estimates were considered underestimates. A greater number of naive CD4+ cells and higher diversity distinguished long-lived donors from aged donors.

Those donating, healthy Caucasian individuals from Russia, were aged about 6 to 95. The CDR3 runs 14 residues. V was clipped by 4 bases and J by 6 bases; unmatched bases: 5. CDR1 and CDR2 from the germline V gene are SQVTM and ANQGSEA. A J-beta primer mix and a sample-barcoded 5' primer were used in a second PCR of about 6 to 12 cycles. Each cDNA was tagged by a template-switch adaptor containing 12 random nucleotides. TCRdb used MiXCR to reprocess the 5' RACE reads, holding one entry per CDR3 protein. The table records hundreds of thousands of distinct CDR3 sequences, around 38% of them present only once.

Input material: blood. This receptor was obtained from a man older than 75 in good health. V gene TRBV29-1 combines with J gene TRBJ2-7; TRBD2 matches 14 bases. The CDR3 is CSVAGLAGGPEQYF. In DNA, the CDR3 is TGCAGCGTTGCTGGACTAGCGGGAGGCCCCGAGCAGTACTTC.